This TCR beta chain was sequenced during a study of blood T cell repertoires in COVID-19. Clones were sequenced by immunoSEQ multiplex PCR, and TCRdb holds only the in-frame ones, with some missing. The table lists some 350,000 clones, more than 70% of them singletons, with approximately 3% in the top ten. Trimming cost V 4 bases and J 1 base; bases outside gene matches: 2. Germline CDR1 SGHTA, CDR2 FQGNSA. The length of the CDR3 is 14 residues. The TCR comes from a woman between 25 and 40 years old with COVID-19, enrolled during active disease. The chain joins TRBV7-2 to TRBJ1-1; TRBD1 aligns across 8 bases. Sequenced material: peripheral blood. The CDR3, as DNA: TGTGCCAGCAGCTACAGGGGGGGGAACACTGAAGCTTTCTTT. Translating it yields CASSYRGGNTEAFF.